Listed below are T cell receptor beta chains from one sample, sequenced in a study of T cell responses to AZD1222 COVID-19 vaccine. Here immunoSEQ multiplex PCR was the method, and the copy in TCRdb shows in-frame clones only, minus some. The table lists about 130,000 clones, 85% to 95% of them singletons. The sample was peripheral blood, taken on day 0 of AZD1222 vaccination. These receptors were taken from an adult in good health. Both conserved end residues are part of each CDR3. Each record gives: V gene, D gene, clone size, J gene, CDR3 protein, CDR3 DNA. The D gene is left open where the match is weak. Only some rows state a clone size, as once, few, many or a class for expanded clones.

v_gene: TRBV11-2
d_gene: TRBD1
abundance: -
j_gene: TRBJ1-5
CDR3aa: CASSDKGAGNQPQHF
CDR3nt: TGTGCCAGCAGCGATAAGGGGGCCGGCAATCAGCCCCAGCATTTT

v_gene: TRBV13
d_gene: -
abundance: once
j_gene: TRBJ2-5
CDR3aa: CASSYERGTQYF
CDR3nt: TGTGCCAGCAGCTATGAACGTGGGACCCAGTACTTC

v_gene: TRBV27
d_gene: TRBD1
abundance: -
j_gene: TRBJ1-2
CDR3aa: CATRIQGDNYGYTF
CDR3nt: TGTGCCACCAGGATACAGGGGGATAACTATGGCTACACCTTC

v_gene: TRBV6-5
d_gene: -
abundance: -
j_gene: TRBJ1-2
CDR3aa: CASTLPRAGNYGYTF
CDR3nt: TGTGCCAGCACCCTACCGAGGGCAGGGAACTATGGCTACACCTTC

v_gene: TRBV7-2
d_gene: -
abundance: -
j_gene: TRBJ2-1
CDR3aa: CASSLGGRFNEQFF
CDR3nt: TGTGCCAGCAGCTTAGGGGGAAGATTTAATGAGCAGTTCTTC

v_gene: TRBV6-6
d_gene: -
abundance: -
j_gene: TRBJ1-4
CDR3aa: CASSYSRSRGEKLFF
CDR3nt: TGTGCCAGCAGTTACTCGAGGAGCCGGGGGGAAAAACTGTTTTTT

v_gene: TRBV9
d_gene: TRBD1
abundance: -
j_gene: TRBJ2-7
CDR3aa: CASSVGGQGSYEQYF
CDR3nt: TGTGCCAGCAGCGTAGGGGGACAGGGCTCCTACGAGCAGTACTTC

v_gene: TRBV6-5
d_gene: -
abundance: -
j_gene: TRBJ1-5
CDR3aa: CASARAGGSNQPQHF
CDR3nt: TGTGCCAGCGCCAGGGCGGGGGGAAGCAATCAGCCCCAGCATTTT

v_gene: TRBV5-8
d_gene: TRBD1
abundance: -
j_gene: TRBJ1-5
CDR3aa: CASSLGTGSNQPQHF
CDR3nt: TGTGCCAGCAGCTTGGGGACAGGGAGCAATCAGCCCCAGCATTTT

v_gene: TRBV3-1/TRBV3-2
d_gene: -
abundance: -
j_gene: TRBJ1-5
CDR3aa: CASSQLIGQPQHF
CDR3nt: TGTGCCAGCAGCCAATTGATCGGTCAGCCCCAGCATTTT

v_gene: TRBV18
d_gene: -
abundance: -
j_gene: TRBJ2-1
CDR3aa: CASSPLPEGPTYNEQFF
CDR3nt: TGTGCCAGCTCACCGCTACCGGAGGGGCCAACCTACAATGAGCAGTTCTTC

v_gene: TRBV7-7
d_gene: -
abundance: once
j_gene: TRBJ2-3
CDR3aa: CASSSRRVDTQYF
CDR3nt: TGTGCTAGCAGCTCCAGGCGGGTGGATACGCAGTATTTT

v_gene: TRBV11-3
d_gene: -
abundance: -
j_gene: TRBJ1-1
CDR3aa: CASSFTGLNTEAFF
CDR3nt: TGTGCCAGCAGCTTTACAGGGTTGAACACTGAAGCTTTCTTT

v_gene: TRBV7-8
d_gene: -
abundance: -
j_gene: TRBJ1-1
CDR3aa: CASSGTPGKTEAFF
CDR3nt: TGTGCCAGCAGCGGGACCCCCGGGAAAACTGAAGCTTTCTTT

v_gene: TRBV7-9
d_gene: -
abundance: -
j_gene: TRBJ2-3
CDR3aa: CASRLLDTQYF
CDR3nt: TGTGCCAGCAGGCTCCTAGATACGCAGTATTTT

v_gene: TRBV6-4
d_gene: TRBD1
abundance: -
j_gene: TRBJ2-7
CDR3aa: CASSPDRGSYEQYF
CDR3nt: TGTGCCAGCAGTCCGGACAGGGGATCATACGAGCAGTACTTC

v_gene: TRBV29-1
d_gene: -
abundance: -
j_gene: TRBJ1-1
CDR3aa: CSVDQGMNTEAFF
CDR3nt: TGCAGCGTTGATCAGGGAATGAACACTGAAGCTTTCTTT

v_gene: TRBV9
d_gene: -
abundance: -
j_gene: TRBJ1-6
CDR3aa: CASSSYHNSPLHF
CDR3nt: TGTGCCAGCAGCTCTTACCATAATTCACCCCTCCACTTT

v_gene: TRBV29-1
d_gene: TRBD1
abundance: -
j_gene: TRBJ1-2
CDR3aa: CSVLGDRRYGYTF
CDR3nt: TGCAGCGTTCTTGGGGACAGGAGGTATGGCTACACCTTC

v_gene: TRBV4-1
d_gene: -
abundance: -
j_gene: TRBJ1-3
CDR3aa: CASSQVFGNTIYF
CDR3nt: TGCGCCAGCAGCCAAGTCTTTGGAAACACCATATATTTT

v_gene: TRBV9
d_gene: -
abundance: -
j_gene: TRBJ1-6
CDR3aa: CASSVGAGYNSPLHF
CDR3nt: TGTGCCAGCAGCGTAGGTGCAGGGTATAATTCACCCCTCCACTTT

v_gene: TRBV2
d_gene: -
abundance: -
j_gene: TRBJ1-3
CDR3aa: CASSGRSSGNTIYF
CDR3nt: TGTGCCAGCAGTGGGCGGAGCTCTGGAAACACCATATATTTT

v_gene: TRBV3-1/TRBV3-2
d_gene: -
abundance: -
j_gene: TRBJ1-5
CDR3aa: CASSQNQAANQHF
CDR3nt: TGTGCCAGCAGCCAAAATCAGGCGGCTAACCAGCATTTT

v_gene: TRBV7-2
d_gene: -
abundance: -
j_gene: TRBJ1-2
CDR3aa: CASSLDFSRDYGYTF
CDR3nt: TGTGCCAGCAGCTTAGATTTTAGTAGGGACTATGGCTACACCTTC

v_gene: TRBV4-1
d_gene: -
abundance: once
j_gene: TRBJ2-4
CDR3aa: CASSQVALQDIQYF
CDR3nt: TGCGCCAGCAGCCAAGTAGCGCTTCAGGACATTCAGTACTTC

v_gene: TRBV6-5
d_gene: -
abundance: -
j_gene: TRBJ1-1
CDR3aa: CASSSFGGSMNTEAFF
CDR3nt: TGTGCCAGCAGTTCGTTTGGCGGGAGCATGAACACTGAAGCTTTCTTT

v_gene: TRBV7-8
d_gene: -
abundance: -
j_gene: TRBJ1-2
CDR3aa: CASSSGGTHYGYTF
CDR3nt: TGTGCCAGCAGCTCCGGAGGGACGCACTATGGCTACACCTTC

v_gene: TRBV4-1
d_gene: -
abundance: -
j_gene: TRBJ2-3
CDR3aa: CASSQQHTDTQYF
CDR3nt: TGCGCCAGCAGCCAACAGCACACAGATACGCAGTATTTT

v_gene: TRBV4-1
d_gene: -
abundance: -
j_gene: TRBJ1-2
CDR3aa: CASSQVGNYGYTF
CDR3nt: TGCGCCAGCAGCCAAGTTGGCAACTATGGCTACACCTTC

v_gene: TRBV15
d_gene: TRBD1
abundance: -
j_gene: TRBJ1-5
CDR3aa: CATSRHRGDQPQHF
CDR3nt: TGTGCCACCAGCAGGCACAGGGGGGATCAGCCCCAGCATTTT

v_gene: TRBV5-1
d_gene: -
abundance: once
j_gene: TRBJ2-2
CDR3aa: CASSLDPGRNTGELFF
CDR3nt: TGCGCCAGCAGCTTGGATCCAGGGCGGAACACCGGGGAGCTGTTTTTT

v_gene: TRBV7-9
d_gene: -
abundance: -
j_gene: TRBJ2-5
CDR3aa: CASSLSDLRQETQYF
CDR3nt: TGTGCCAGCAGCTTATCGGACCTCCGCCAAGAGACCCAGTACTTC

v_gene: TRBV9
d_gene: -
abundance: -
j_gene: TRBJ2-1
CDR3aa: CASSARGFDNEQFF
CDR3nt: TGTGCCAGCAGCGCCCGGGGGTTCGATAATGAGCAGTTCTTC

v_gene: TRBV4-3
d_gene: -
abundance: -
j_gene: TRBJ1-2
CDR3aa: CASSQEGEGNYGYTF
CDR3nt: TGCGCCAGCAGCCAAGAGGGAGAGGGTAATTATGGCTACACCTTC

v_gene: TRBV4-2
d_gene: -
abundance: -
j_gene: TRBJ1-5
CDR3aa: CASSQEGSNQPQHF
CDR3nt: TGTGCCAGCAGCCAAGAGGGAAGCAATCAGCCCCAGCATTTT

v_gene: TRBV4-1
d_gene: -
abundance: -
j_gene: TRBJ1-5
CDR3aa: CASSPNRQGSQPQHF
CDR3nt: TGCGCCAGCAGCCCCAATAGGCAGGGAAGTCAGCCCCAGCATTTT